This T cell receptor beta chain was recovered during a study of OX40 agonist ivuxolimab in advanced cancers. Germline CDR1 reads SGHRS; CDR2 reads YFSETQ. The V and J ends lost 0 bases and 5 bases respectively, with 15 bases between them. The CDR3 has 15 amino acids. This clone has a handful of counts. Data came from immunoSEQ multiplex PCR; TCRdb stores just in-frame clones and leaves some out. The sample yields 20,000 to 30,000 clones, approximately 73% seen once. This clonotype originated in an adult with an advanced solid tumor such as melanoma, head and neck, liver or kidney cancer. The gene calls are TRBV5-1 and TRBJ2-7; D is unclear. Sequenced here: CD4+ or CD8+ T cells sorted from blood, sampled in a trial of the OX40 agonist ivuxolimab. DNA for the CDR3: TGCGCCAGCAGCTTGGAGGCCACCCCTGGGGACGAGCAGTACTTC. Translated, it gives CASSLEATPGDEQYF. Full variable domain (outside the CDR3, taken from reference TRBV5-1 and TRBJ2-7): KAGVTQTPRYLIKTRGQQVTLSCSPISGHRSVSWYQQTPGQGLQFLFEYFSETQRNKGNFPGRFSGRQFSNSRSEMNVSTLELGDSALYLCASSLEATPGDEQYFGPGTRLTVT.